Below, one T cell receptor beta chain is given with its context. Its antigen is not identified. The CDR3 loop spans 14 amino acids. V was pared by 4 bases and J by 3 bases, with 3 bases of the junction left unmatched. Germline V gene lookup returns CDR1 LGHDT and CDR2 YNNKEL (reference sequence). This specimen comes from a study of identical twins. Each CDR3 protein is one row after TCRdb ran MiXCR on the 5' RACE reads. The repertoire has about 890,000 distinct CDR3 sequences, 9% to 15% of them found once; the top ten carry roughly 1.6%. Findings and caveats of the study: Out-of-frame alpha sequences common to twins exhibited an excess of low generation probability.

These data also featured in a second study, about yellow fever vaccine responses in identical twins.

This rearrangement joins TRBV3-1 to TRBJ2-1, with 7 bases matching TRBD1. Sequenced input: PBMCs. The sequence was obtained from a young woman in good health. CDR3 sequence (DNA): TGTGCCAGCAGCCCCACAGGGGTCTACAATGAGCAGTTCTTC. It specifies CASSPTGVYNEQFF.